This is a list of T cell receptor beta chains from one sample in a study of chronic HIV infection and antiretroviral therapy. TCRdb reanalysed the 5' RACE reads using MiXCR and keeps one entry per CDR3 protein. The sample records over 40,000 distinct CDR3 sequences, approximately 19% being singletons. The sample was peripheral blood. These receptors came from an adult who had HIV and had not received antiretroviral therapy, or was an uninfected healthy control (not recorded which). CDR3s include the opening cysteine and the closing phenylalanine or tryptophan. A D gene is named only where the DNA matches it firmly. Expanded clones get a size class; other rows say once, few or many, or leave the size out.

J gene,D gene,V gene,clone size,CDR3 DNA,CDR3 protein
TRBJ2-3,.,TRBV14,few,TGTGCCAGCAGCCAACTAACGAGGGATACGCAGTATTTT,CASSQLTRDTQYF
TRBJ2-7,.,TRBV28,few,TGTGCCAGCAGTTTTCGCTACGAGCAGTACTTC,CASSFRYEQYF
TRBJ1-6,.,TRBV27,.,TGTGCCAGCGGACGATCTGCGACCCCCCTCCACTTT,CASGRSATPLHF
TRBJ2-3,TRBD2,TRBV7-6,.,TGTGCCAGCAGCTTAGAGCTAGCGGGCACAGATACGCAGTATTTT,CASSLELAGTDTQYF
TRBJ2-3,TRBD2,TRBV6-1,.,TGTGCCAGCAGCCCTACTAGCGGAGCTAGCACAGATACGCAGTATTTT,CASSPTSGASTDTQYF
TRBJ2-1,TRBD2,TRBV20-1,few,TGCAGTGCTAGAATAGGGACTAGCGGGAGAAATGAGCAGTTCTTC,CSARIGTSGRNEQFF
TRBJ2-5,.,TRBV6-5,.,TGTGCCAGCAGTTACTCGCTACTCTCGACGGGAAAAGAGACCCAGTACTTC,CASSYSLLSTGKETQYF
TRBJ2-3,.,TRBV27,.,TGTGCCAGCAGTTTTGTGGGGGCGTCGGCAGATACGCAGTATTTT,CASSFVGASADTQYF
TRBJ2-7,TRBD2,TRBV12-3/TRBV12-4,few,TGTGCCAGCAGCGGGGAGCGGGGACTCTACGAGCAGTACTTC,CASSGERGLYEQYF
TRBJ1-2,.,TRBV6-2/TRBV6-3,.,TGTGCCAGCAGCATCCGGGCGCGGGGCTACACCTTC,CASSIRARGYTF
TRBJ2-5,.,TRBV10-2,.,TGCGCCAGCAGTGAGGGGGAGACCCAGTACTTC,CASSEGETQYF
TRBJ1-2,TRBD1,TRBV7-2,few,TGTGCCAGCAGCTTGGGACAGGGACGAGATAGAAACTATGGCTACACCTTC,CASSLGQGRDRNYGYTF
TRBJ2-2,.,TRBV4-1,few,TGCGCCAGCAGCCAAGATCCCGCCGGCCTCGCGAACACCGGGGAGCTGTTTTTT,CASSQDPAGLANTGELFF
TRBJ1-5,.,TRBV5-1,many,TGCGCCAGCAGCTTGGGCCAGAATCAGCCCCAGCATTTT,CASSLGQNQPQHF
TRBJ2-5,.,TRBV15,few,TGTGCCACCAGCAGAGACGAAGAGACCCAGTACTTC,CATSRDEETQYF
TRBJ1-5,TRBD1,TRBV28,few,TGTGCCAGCACCCACAGGACAGGGGGTCAGCCCCAGCATTTT,CASTHRTGGQPQHF
TRBJ1-4,.,TRBV20-1,.,TGCAGTGCTAGAGGCCCGGGGCTCGCGGTGAATGAAAAACTGTTTTTT,CSARGPGLAVNEKLFF
TRBJ2-1,.,TRBV6-5,.,TGTGCCAGCAGCCCGGGACGGACGTACAATGAGCAGTTCTTC,CASSPGRTYNEQFF
TRBJ1-1,.,TRBV20-1,few,TGCAGTGCTAGACAGGGCACTGAAGCTTTCTTT,CSARQGTEAFF
TRBJ1-4,TRBD1,TRBV4-2,.,TGTGCCAGCAGCCAAGCGTCCGGGACAGGGCGGTCGGGGGATGAAAAACTGTTTTTT,CASSQASGTGRSGDEKLFF
TRBJ2-7,TRBD2,TRBV5-5,once,TGTGCCAGCAGCACAGGACTAGCTATCGCCTACGAGCAGTACTTC,CASSTGLAIAYEQYF
TRBJ1-5,TRBD1,TRBV28,.,TGTGCCAGCAGTTCAGGGGACAGGTTTACCAATCAGCCCCAGCATTTT,CASSSGDRFTNQPQHF
TRBJ2-5,.,TRBV20-1,once,TGCAGTGCTAGAGATAGGGCGGGGAACAGTGTCGAGACCCAGTACTTC,CSARDRAGNSVETQYF
TRBJ1-5,.,TRBV28,few,TGTGCCAGCAGTTTGGAGGAGTCCAGCAATCAGCCCCAGCATTTT,CASSLEESSNQPQHF
TRBJ2-3,.,TRBV28,.,TGTGCCAGCAGGCAAGAAGGGGGAGCCACAGATACGCAGTATTTT,CASRQEGGATDTQYF
TRBJ2-7,TRBD2,TRBV27,few,TGTGCCAGCAGTTTATTAAAGACTAGCGGGAGCCACGAGCAGTACTTC,CASSLLKTSGSHEQYF
TRBJ2-4,TRBD2,TRBV28,few,TGTGCCAGCAGTTCCGAGAGGGGTATCCCGGGACTAGCGGGACCATTC,CASSSERGIPGLAGPF
TRBJ1-4,.,TRBV28,few,TGTGCCAGCAGTTTGGGGGGGCTGGTGGCTAATGAAAAACTGTTTTTT,CASSLGGLVANEKLFF
TRBJ2-5,.,TRBV5-1,.,TGCGCCAGCATAGGGTCGAAGGCAGAGACCCAGTACTTC,CASIGSKAETQYF
TRBJ2-1,.,TRBV3-1,few,TGTGCCAGCAGCAAAACCGGGACCCTGACTTACAATGAGCAGTTCTTC,CASSKTGTLTYNEQFF
TRBJ2-7,.,TRBV28,.,TGTGCCAGCAGTACTTTACGAGAGCAGTACTTC,CASSTLREQYF
TRBJ1-1,TRBD1,TRBV29-1,few,TGCAGCGGACTGACAGGGGGTACTGAAGCTTTCTTT,CSGLTGGTEAFF
TRBJ2-3,.,TRBV28,.,TGTGCCAGCAGTTTGGTCCTAGGGGGGCTGCATACGCAGTATTTT,CASSLVLGGLHTQYF
TRBJ1-6,TRBD1,TRBV6-1,.,TGTGCCAGCAGTCCAGGGGGGGGTGGTTCACCCCTCCACTTT,CASSPGGGGSPLHF
TRBJ2-7,.,TRBV28,few,TGTGCCAGCCATACGGATGTCCCTAACGAGCAGTACTTC,CASHTDVPNEQYF
TRBJ1-5,.,TRBV28,few,TGTGCCAGCACCCCTCGGGGGAGCAATCAGCCCCAGCATTTT,CASTPRGSNQPQHF
TRBJ2-7,.,TRBV21-1,few,TGTGCCAGCAGCAAAGAGGAAACCGGCTCCTACGAGCAGTACTTC,CASSKEETGSYEQYF
TRBJ2-5,TRBD2,TRBV29-1,many,TGCAGCGGGGGACTAGCGGGCTCTAGAGAGACCCAGTACTTC,CSGGLAGSRETQYF
TRBJ1-1,.,TRBV9,.,TGTGCCAGCAGCCCAATAGGGGGATCGGCTTTCTTT,CASSPIGGSAFF
TRBJ2-1,TRBD1,TRBV20-1,.,TGCAGTGCGGGAAGGGGACAGGGGACGTACAATGAGCAGTTCTTC,CSAGRGQGTYNEQFF
TRBJ2-2,.,TRBV6-5,.,TGTGCCAGCAGTTATGGGACTGCTAGAGCCGGGGAGCTGTTTTTT,CASSYGTARAGELFF
TRBJ2-3,.,TRBV11-2,many,TGTGCCAGCAGCTTACAGCCGAAGAGCACAGATACGCAGTATTTT,CASSLQPKSTDTQYF
TRBJ1-3,.,TRBV7-9,.,TGTGCCAGCAGCTCCCGCGGACAGCTCTCTGGAAACACCATATATTTT,CASSSRGQLSGNTIYF
TRBJ1-1,.,TRBV28,few,TGTGCCAGCAGGCGGACTCCCGGAGGCACTGAAGCTTTCTTT,CASRRTPGGTEAFF
TRBJ2-1,TRBD2,TRBV6-6,few,TGTGCCAGCAGTTACTCGATCGAAGGCGGGTCTAGCGGGAGGACTGAGCAGTTCTTC,CASSYSIEGGSSGRTEQFF